This TCR beta chain was captured by sequencing in a study of T cell responses to AZD1222 COVID-19 vaccine. Generated by immunoSEQ multiplex PCR, the TCRdb table keeps only in-frame clones and is missing some. Of about 120,000 clones in the sample, 88% were seen once. This clone was counted a single time. Its cognate antigen is unknown. Study results and caveats: Repertoires in all cases were sampled only once the peak T cell response had passed. Clonal diversity was possibly underestimated, and the donors were mostly white British, with more females. Dominant at 160-218 and 743-854, vaccine-associated CD4 TCRs also spanned spike. The study found Spike-specific TCR breadth and depth rose after two AZD1222 doses.

Germline V CDR1 and CDR2: SNHLY, FYNNEI. This CDR3 has 14 amino acids. The ends were cut back, 2 bases at V and 2 bases at J, with 7 bases in the middle. This clonotype originated in an adult in good health. The chain joins TRBV2 to TRBJ1-3; the D gene is possibly TRBD1 (5 bases). Sequencing was performed on peripheral blood, taken on day 0 of AZD1222 vaccination. In DNA form, the CDR3 reads TGTGCCAGCAGTGAATCGGGGGCTGGAAACACCATATATTTT. Protein: CASSESGAGNTIYF.